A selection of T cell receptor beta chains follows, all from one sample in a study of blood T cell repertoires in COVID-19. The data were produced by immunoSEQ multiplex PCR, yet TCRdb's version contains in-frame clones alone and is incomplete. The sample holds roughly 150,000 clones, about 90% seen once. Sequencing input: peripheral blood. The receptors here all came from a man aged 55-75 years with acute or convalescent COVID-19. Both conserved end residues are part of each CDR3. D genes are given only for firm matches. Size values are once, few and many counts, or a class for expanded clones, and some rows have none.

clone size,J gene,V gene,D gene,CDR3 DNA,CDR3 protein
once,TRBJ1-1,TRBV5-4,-,TGTGCCAGCAGTTTGGACAGCTACACTGAAGCTTTCTTT,CASSLDSYTEAFF
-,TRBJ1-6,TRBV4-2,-,TGTGCCAGCAGCCAATCCGAGGTTTCACCCCTCCACTTT,CASSQSEVSPLHF
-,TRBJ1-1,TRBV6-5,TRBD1,TGTGCCAGCAACAACCCAGGGGGCACTGAAGCTTTCTTT,CASNNPGGTEAFF
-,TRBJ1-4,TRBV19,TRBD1,TGTGCCAGTAGTAGTTCATACGGGACAGGGGCTAATGAAAAACTGTTTTTT,CASSSSYGTGANEKLFF
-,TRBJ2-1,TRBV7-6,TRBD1,TGTGCCAGCAGCTTACGAAGGCCCGGGACAGCCTACAATGAGCAGTTCTTC,CASSLRRPGTAYNEQFF
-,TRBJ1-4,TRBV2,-,TGTGCCAGCAGGTCCCAGGGCAGGGGTGAAAAACTGTTTTTT,CASRSQGRGEKLFF
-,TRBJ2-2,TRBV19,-,TGTGCCAGTAGTATATGGCACAAGAACGGGGAGCTGTTTTTT,CASSIWHKNGELFF
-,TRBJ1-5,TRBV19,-,TGTGCCAGTAGTATAGCGGGGGGCAATAGCAATCAGCCCCAGCATTTT,CASSIAGGNSNQPQHF
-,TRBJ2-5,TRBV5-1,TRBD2,TGCGCCAGCAATAGCGGGGGGGAAGAGACCCAGTACTTC,CASNSGGEETQYF
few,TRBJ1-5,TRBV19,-,TGTGCCAGTAGTACCCGGACTGATCAGCCCCAGCATTTT,CASSTRTDQPQHF
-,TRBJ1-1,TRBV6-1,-,TGTGCCAGCAGTGAAGGGGGACAAGACACTGAAGCTTTCTTT,CASSEGGQDTEAFF
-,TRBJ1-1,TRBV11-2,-,TGTGCCAGCAGCTTCGGATACGGGGGGGGTGAAGCTTTCTTT,CASSFGYGGGEAFF
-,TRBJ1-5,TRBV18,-,TGTGCCAGCTCACGGAAACAGGGTTCCCCCCAGCATTTT,CASSRKQGSPQHF
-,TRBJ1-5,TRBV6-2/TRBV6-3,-,TGTGCCAGCAGTTACGGTTCAGGTATCGCTCAGCCCCAGCATTTT,CASSYGSGIAQPQHF
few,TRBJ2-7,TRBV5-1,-,TGCGCCAGCAGCCTAGGTACAAGCACCTACGAGCAGTACTTC,CASSLGTSTYEQYF